A selection of T cell receptor beta chains follows, all from one sample in a study of T cell responses to AZD1222 COVID-19 vaccine. Sequencing used immunoSEQ multiplex PCR; TCRdb keeps in-frame clones, though not all of them. The sample contains 95,000 to 150,000 clones, roughly 91% of which appear only once. The source was peripheral blood, collected on day 0 of MenACWY control vaccination. These receptors originate from an adult in good health. Both conserved end residues are trimmed from each CDR3.

v_call cdr3_aa
TRBV6-1 ASSEGGWYGYT
TRBV5-1 ASSYQDSKNIQY
TRBV7-8 ASSLVTSGPHEQF
TRBV3-1/TRBV3-2 ASSQGGPNYV
TRBV11-2 ASSLSPPRQGIRNTQY
TRBV4-1 ASSQETGSTNEKLF
TRBV29-1 SVQREGRNEQF
TRBV19 ASSMGTPNYEQY
TRBV28 ASTPGANYGYT
TRBV9 ASSAGTSGRIEQF